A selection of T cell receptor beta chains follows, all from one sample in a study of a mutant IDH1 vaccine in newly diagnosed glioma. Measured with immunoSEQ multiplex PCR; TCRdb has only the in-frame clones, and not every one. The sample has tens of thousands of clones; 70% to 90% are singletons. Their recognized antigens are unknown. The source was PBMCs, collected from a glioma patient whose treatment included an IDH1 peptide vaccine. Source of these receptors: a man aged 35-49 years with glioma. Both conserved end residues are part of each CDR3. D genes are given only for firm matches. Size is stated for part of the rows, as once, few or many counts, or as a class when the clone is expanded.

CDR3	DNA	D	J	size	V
CASSLDRSPEAFF	TGTGCCAGCAGCCTGGACAGGTCCCCTGAAGCTTTCTTT	TRBD1	TRBJ1-1	.	TRBV6-5
CASSFAQIYDNEKLFF	TGTGCCAGCAGCTTCGCCCAGATATACGATAATGAAAAACTGTTTTTT	.	TRBJ1-4	few	TRBV7-2
CASRGDFGSLREQYF	TGTGCCAGCAGAGGGGATTTCGGGAGCCTGAGGGAGCAGTACTTC	.	TRBJ2-7	once	TRBV2
CASSPRRGEFYTF	TGTGCCAGTAGCCCCCGGCGGGGGGAGTTCTACACCTTC	.	TRBJ1-2	.	TRBV19
CASSLDQGNQPQHF	TGTGCCAGCAGCTTAGACCAGGGGAATCAGCCCCAGCATTTT	.	TRBJ1-5	.	TRBV7-2
CASMGRHTTNGYTF	TGTGCCAGCATGGGGAGACACACAACTAACGGCTACACCTTC	.	TRBJ1-2	.	TRBV7-9
CASSVAGRETQYF	TGTGCCAGCAGCGTAGCCGGGCGGGAGACCCAGTACTTC	.	TRBJ2-5	.	TRBV9
CASSAQGNGANVLTF	TGTGCCAGCAGTGCACAGGGCAATGGGGCCAACGTCCTGACTTTC	.	TRBJ2-6	once	TRBV6-5
CASSQTGLPQETQYF	TGTGCCAGCAGCCAAACGGGACTACCACAAGAGACCCAGTACTTC	TRBD2	TRBJ2-5	.	TRBV14
CASNLLHLDLGLRGTQYF	TGTGCCAGCAACTTGCTCCATCTTGACTTGGGGTTGAGGGGTACGCAGTATTTT	.	TRBJ2-3	.	TRBV5-6
CSAGGQGFEKLFF	TGCAGCGCCGGAGGACAGGGGTTTGAAAAACTGTTTTTT	TRBD1	TRBJ1-4	.	TRBV29-1
CASSYRLITDTQYF	TGCGCCAGCAGCTACAGGCTTATCACAGATACGCAGTATTTT	.	TRBJ2-3	.	TRBV5-1
CASSDSVRVAEAFF	TGCGCCAGCAGCGACAGTGTTAGGGTTGCTGAAGCTTTCTTT	.	TRBJ1-1	few	TRBV5-1
CSARLASNTGELFF	TGCAGCGCCCGACTAGCGTCGAACACCGGGGAGCTGTTTTTT	TRBD2	TRBJ2-2	.	TRBV29-1
CAISSGDTQYF	TGTGCCATCAGTAGTGGGGATACGCAGTATTTT	.	TRBJ2-3	once	TRBV10-3
CASSQDTQGAYEQYF	TGCGCCAGCAGCCAAGATACCCAGGGGGCTTACGAGCAGTACTTC	TRBD1	TRBJ2-7	.	TRBV4-3
CASSQESVARYNEQYF	TGCGCCAGCAGCCAAGAATCCGTCGCCCGGTACAACGAGCAGTACTTC	.	TRBJ2-7	once	TRBV4-3
CASRRRLAGDHEQYF	TGTGCCAGCAGACGCCGACTAGCGGGAGACCACGAGCAGTACTTC	TRBD2	TRBJ2-7	.	TRBV6-1
CASSFPGSTDTQYF	TGTGCCAGCAGCTTCCCGGGATCCACAGATACGCAGTATTTT	.	TRBJ2-3	.	TRBV11-2
CASSLSRDRNQPQHF	TGTGCCAGCAGCTTAAGTAGAGACCGTAATCAGCCCCAGCATTTT	.	TRBJ1-5	.	TRBV7-2
CSAIIRQKQYF	TGCAGTGCTATTATCAGACAAAAACAGTACTTC	.	TRBJ2-7	.	TRBV20-1
CASSRTLRGGGNEQFF	TGTGCCAGCAGCCGCACCTTGAGGGGGGGCGGCAATGAGCAGTTCTTC	.	TRBJ2-1	.	TRBV27
CAISDPPGPRSYEQYF	TGTGCCATCAGTGACCCCCCAGGGCCACGCTCCTACGAGCAGTACTTC	.	TRBJ2-7	.	TRBV10-3
CASSYEGLYEQYF	TGCGCCAGCAGCTATGAGGGGCTCTACGAGCAGTACTTC	.	TRBJ2-7	.	TRBV5-1
CASSLAGVLYNEQFF	TGTGCCAGCAGCTTAGCGGGAGTCCTATACAATGAGCAGTTCTTC	TRBD2	TRBJ2-1	.	TRBV5-6
CASSEGTTNEKLFF	TGTGCCAGCAGTGAGGGAACAACTAATGAAAAACTGTTTTTT	.	TRBJ1-4	.	TRBV6-1
CASSVASGRANEQFF	TGTGCCAGCAGCGTAGCTAGCGGGAGGGCCAATGAGCAGTTCTTC	TRBD2	TRBJ2-1	once	TRBV9
CASSVVGEVDTQYF	TGTGCCAGCAGCGTAGTGGGGGAGGTGGATACGCAGTATTTT	.	TRBJ2-3	.	TRBV9
CASSQELGWGADTQYF	TGCGCCAGCAGCCAAGAGCTGGGTTGGGGGGCAGATACGCAGTATTTT	.	TRBJ2-3	.	TRBV4-1
CASSQVTGGVEAFF	TGTGCCAGCAGCCAAGTAACCGGGGGCGTTGAAGCTTTCTTT	.	TRBJ1-1	.	TRBV4-2
CASSLVRVLHRDTQYF	TGTGCCAGCAGCTTAGTACGTGTCCTCCACAGAGATACGCAGTATTTT	.	TRBJ2-3	.	TRBV7-2
CASSLPTPNTEAFF	TGTGCCAGCAGTTTACCCACACCGAACACTGAAGCTTTCTTT	.	TRBJ1-1	many	TRBV28
CASSVESGSSSYNEQFF	TGTGCCAGCAGCGTAGAGAGCGGGTCGAGCTCCTACAATGAGCAGTTCTTC	.	TRBJ2-1	.	TRBV9
CASSDSTTDTQYF	TGTGCCAGCAGTGACTCGACTACAGATACGCAGTATTTT	.	TRBJ2-3	few	TRBV6-4
CASSLGGWKEQYF	TGTGCCAGCAGCCTGGGGGGGTGGAAGGAGCAGTACTTC	TRBD2	TRBJ2-7	.	TRBV6-5
CASSPAGTSGFTGELFF	TGTGCCAGTAGTCCAGCCGGGACTAGCGGGTTCACCGGGGAGCTGTTTTTT	TRBD2	TRBJ2-2	.	TRBV19
CAIKTGGALDGYTF	TGTGCCATCAAGACAGGGGGTGCTCTGGACGGCTACACCTTC	TRBD1	TRBJ1-2	few	TRBV27
CASSTAPSSYNEQFF	TGTGCCAGCAGCACAGCCCCTAGCTCCTACAATGAGCAGTTCTTC	.	TRBJ2-1	.	TRBV9
CASSVQGAEDTQYF	TGCGCCAGCAGCGTACAGGGAGCCGAAGATACGCAGTATTTT	.	TRBJ2-3	once	TRBV5-1
CASSGPIGDTIYF	TGTGCCAGCAGTGGCCCAATTGGGGACACCATATATTTT	.	TRBJ1-3	.	TRBV2
CASSSGLAGEQYF	TGTGCCAGCAGCTCGGGACTAGCGGGGGAGCAGTACTTC	TRBD2	TRBJ2-7	.	TRBV5-4
CASTLAGGGITGELFF	TGCGCCAGCACACTAGCGGGAGGCGGTATCACCGGGGAGCTGTTTTTT	TRBD2	TRBJ2-2	.	TRBV4-1
CASSLGAGEGVEQYF	TGTGCCAGCAGCTTGGGGGCGGGAGAGGGGGTCGAGCAGTACTTC	.	TRBJ2-7	.	TRBV5-6
CASSIASVNEKLFF	TGTGCCAGTAGTATTGCCAGTGTTAATGAAAAACTGTTTTTT	.	TRBJ1-4	.	TRBV19
CASSPTPGSNTGELFF	TGTGCCAGCAGCCCAACCCCGGGCTCCAACACCGGGGAGCTGTTTTTT	.	TRBJ2-2	.	TRBV2